Below, 8 T cell receptor beta chains from the same sample are listed, as sequenced in a study of T-cell memory formation after mild COVID-19. MiXCR was run by TCRdb on the 5' RACE reads, yielding one entry per CDR3 protein. Of 300,000 to 400,000 distinct CDR3 sequences listed, approximately 15% were seen once; the top ten hold about a fifth. The specimen sequenced was PBMCs or a T cell subset sorted from them (not recorded which). These receptors came from a man younger than 35 who had mild COVID-19 (a few samples of this study predate the infection). Cell type and time point are not known.

This clonotype was seen repeatedly, ten times or more. The V and J genes are TRBV7-2 and TRBJ2-3; D unclear. From germline, CDR1 is SGHTA and CDR2 FQGNSA. This CDR3 is built from 16 residues. V lost 5 bases, J lost 0 bases, and 15 bases lay in between. For the CDR3, the DNA is TGTGCCAGCAGCCCTATGGTTTTGACTAGCACAGATACGCAGTATTTT. Its translation: CASSPMVLTSTDTQYF. Combining the CDR3 with reference TRBV7-2 and TRBJ2-3 gives the whole variable domain GAGVSQSPSNKVTEKGKDVELRCDPISGHTALYWYRQSLGQGLEFLIYFQGNSAPDKSGLPSDRFSAERTGGSVSTLTIQRTQQEDSAVYLCASSPMVLTSTDTQYFGPGTRLTVL.

This clonotype was observed a handful of times. The gene calls are TRBV4-1 and TRBJ1-5, with D perhaps matching TRBD1 (6 bases). This CDR3 contains 15 residues. Germline V gives CDR1 MGHRA, CDR2 YSYEKL. Trimming removed 0 bases at V and 6 bases at J, with 12 bases between. As DNA, the CDR3 is TGCGCCAGCAGCCAAGAAACAGGGACCAGTCAGCCCCAGCATTTT. This encodes CASSQETGTSQPQHF.

The chain is built from TRBV30 and TRBJ2-3; D might be TRBD2 (6 bases). The CDR3 length is 16 residues. The germline V gene encodes CDR1 GTSNPN and CDR2 SVGIG (reference sequence). V lost 0 bases, J lost 8 bases, and 21 bases lay in between. CDR3 nucleotides: TGTGCCTGGAGTGTAAGGGAGAAGGGGCGGGATGGTACGCAGTATTTT. Its protein product is CAWSVREKGRDGTQYF.

The CDR3 DNA sequence: TGCGCCAGCAGCAACCAGGGTTCCTACAATGAGCAGTTCTTC. It is translated as CASSNQGSYNEQFF. V is TRBV5-1 and J is TRBJ2-1, with D possibly TRBD1 on 5 matching bases. The CDR3 covers 14 residues. The V and J ends lost 4 bases and 1 base respectively, with 9 bases between them. Germline V CDR1 and CDR2: SGHRS, YFSETQ.

The chain couples TRBV5-1 to TRBJ2-5; D is undetermined. V was clipped by 0 bases and J by 4 bases, with 7 bases between them. The CDR3 has 13 amino acids. The germline V gene has CDR1 SGHRS and CDR2 YFSETQ. CDR3 nucleotides: TGCGCCAGCAGCTTGGACAACCCAGAGACCCAGTACTTC. Its translation is CASSLDNPETQYF.

This clonotype was picked up a small number of times. This chain uses TRBV5-5 with TRBJ1-1, with D maybe TRBD1 (5 bases). V was pared by 4 bases and J by 2 bases, with 12 bases between. The CDR3 extends over 14 amino acids. Germline lookup yields CDR1 SGHKS and CDR2 YYEKEE (reference sequence). The CDR3 DNA reads TGTGCCAGCAGCACGGGACTGTCAAACACTGAAGCTTTCTTT. It is translated as CASSTGLSNTEAFF.

This clonotype was observed a handful of times. The chain combines TRBV5-1 with TRBJ2-1; weak D call: TRBD2 (5 bases). CDR1 is SGHRS and CDR2 is YFSETQ in the germline V gene. The V and J ends lost 2 bases and 9 bases respectively, with 18 bases between them. The CDR3 extends over 15 amino acids. DNA of the CDR3: TGCGCCAGCAGCTTAGGGTCTAGGGAGACGGCTGAGCAGTTCTTC. Its translation: CASSLGSRETAEQFF.

The chain couples TRBV28 to TRBJ2-7; a possible D gene is TRBD2 (7 bases). The length of the CDR3 is 14 residues. From germline, CDR1 is MDHEN and CDR2 SYDVKM. V was trimmed by 6 bases and J by 2 bases, leaving 14 bases between them. DNA for the CDR3: TGTGCCAGCAGACCCCAGGGGACTACCTACGAGCAGTACTTC. Protein product: CASRPQGTTYEQYF.